The 2 T cell receptor beta chains in this list originate from one sample, sequenced in a study of blood T cell repertoires in COVID-19. The data were produced by immunoSEQ multiplex PCR, yet TCRdb's version contains in-frame clones alone and is incomplete. The data show 200,000 or so clones, with 81% seen just once and around 12% held by the top ten. The specimen was peripheral blood. These receptor sequences come from a woman older than 75 with COVID-19, enrolled during active disease.

The genes are TRBV2 and TRBJ2-1, with TRBD2 matching 16 bases. The CDR3 contains 13 residues. CDR1 is SNHLY, CDR2 FYNNEI, per germline. Unmatched junction bases numbered 4, after V lost 6 bases and J lost 14 bases. The CDR3 protein is CASSGTSGRAKFF. CDR3 sequence (DNA): TGTGCCAGCAGCGGGACTAGCGGGAGGGCCAAGTTCTTC. Filled out from reference TRBV2 and TRBJ2-1, the complete variable domain reads EPEVTQTPSHQVTQMGQEVILRCVPISNHLYFYWYRQILGQKVEFLVSFYNNEISEKSEIFDDQFSVERPDGSNFTLKIRSTKLEDSAMYFCASSGTSGRAKFFGPGTRLTVL.

J is TRBJ2-7 and V is TRBV4-1; D is possibly TRBD2 (5 bases). V was shortened by 6 bases and J by 0 bases, with 12 bases between the two germline ends. The CDR3 length is 14 residues. Germline-derived CDR1 and CDR2 are MGHRA and YSYEKL. The CDR3 sequence is CASRERTFSYEQYF. DNA of the CDR3: TGCGCCAGCAGAGAGAGGACTTTCTCCTACGAGCAGTACTTC.